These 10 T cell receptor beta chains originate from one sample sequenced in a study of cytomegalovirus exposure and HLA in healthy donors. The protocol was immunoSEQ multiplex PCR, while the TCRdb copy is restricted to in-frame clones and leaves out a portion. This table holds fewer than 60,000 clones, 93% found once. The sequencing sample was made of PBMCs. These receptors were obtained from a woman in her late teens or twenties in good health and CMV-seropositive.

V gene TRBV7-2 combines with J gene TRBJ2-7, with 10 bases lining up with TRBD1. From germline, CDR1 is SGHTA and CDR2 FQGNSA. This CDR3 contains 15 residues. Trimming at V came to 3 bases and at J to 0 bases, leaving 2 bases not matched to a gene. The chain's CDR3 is CASSLGQGISYEQYF. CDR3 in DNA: TGTGCCAGCAGCTTGGGACAGGGGATCTCCTACGAGCAGTACTTC.

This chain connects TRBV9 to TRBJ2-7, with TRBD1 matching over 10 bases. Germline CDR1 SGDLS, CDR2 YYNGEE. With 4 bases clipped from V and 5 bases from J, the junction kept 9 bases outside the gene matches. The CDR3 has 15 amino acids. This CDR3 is CASSRGDRGAHEQYF. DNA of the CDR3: TGTGCCAGCAGCAGAGGGGACAGGGGTGCCCACGAGCAGTACTTC.

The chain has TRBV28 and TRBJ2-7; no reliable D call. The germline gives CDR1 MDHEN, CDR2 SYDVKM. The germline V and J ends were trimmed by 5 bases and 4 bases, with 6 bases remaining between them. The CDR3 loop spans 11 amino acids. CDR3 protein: CASSPGYEQYF. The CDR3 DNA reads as TGTGCCAGCAGTCCAGGATACGAGCAGTACTTC.

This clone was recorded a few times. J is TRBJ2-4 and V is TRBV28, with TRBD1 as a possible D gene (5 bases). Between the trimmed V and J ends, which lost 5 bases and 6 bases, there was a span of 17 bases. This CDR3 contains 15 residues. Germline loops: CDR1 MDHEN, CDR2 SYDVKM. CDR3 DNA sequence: TGTGCCAGCAGTCCCCGCGGCAGGGTAGGAAACATTCAGTACTTC. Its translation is CASSPRGRVGNIQYF.

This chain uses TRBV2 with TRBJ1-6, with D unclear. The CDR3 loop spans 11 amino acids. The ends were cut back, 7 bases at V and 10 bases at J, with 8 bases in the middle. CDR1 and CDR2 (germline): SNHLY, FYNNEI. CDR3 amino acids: CASKLISPLHF. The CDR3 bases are TGTGCCAGCAAGCTCATCTCACCCCTCCACTTT.

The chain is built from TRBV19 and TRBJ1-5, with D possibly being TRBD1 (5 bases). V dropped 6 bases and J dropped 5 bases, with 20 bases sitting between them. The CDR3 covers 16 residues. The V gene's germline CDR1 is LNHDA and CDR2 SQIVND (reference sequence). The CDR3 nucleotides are TGTGCCAGTAGCTTCTCCAGGGCGCCTTTTGATCAGCCCCAGCATTTT. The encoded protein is CASSFSRAPFDQPQHF. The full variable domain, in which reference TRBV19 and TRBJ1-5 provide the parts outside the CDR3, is DGGITQSPKYLFRKEGQNVTLSCEQNLNHDAMYWYRQDPGQGLRLIYYSQIVNDFQKGDIAEGYSVSREKKESFPLTVTSAQKNPTAFYLCASSFSRAPFDQPQHFGDGTRLSIL.

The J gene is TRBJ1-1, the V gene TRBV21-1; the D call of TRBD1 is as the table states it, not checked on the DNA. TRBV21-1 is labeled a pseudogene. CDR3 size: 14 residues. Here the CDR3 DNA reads TGTGCCAGCAGCAAATGCCAGAAGAACACTGAAGCTTTCTTT. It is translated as CASSKCQKNTEAFF.

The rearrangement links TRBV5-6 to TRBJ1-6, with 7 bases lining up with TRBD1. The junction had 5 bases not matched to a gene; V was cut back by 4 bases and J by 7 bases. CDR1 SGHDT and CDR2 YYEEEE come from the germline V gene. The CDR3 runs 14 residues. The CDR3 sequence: CASSIRDRNSPLHF. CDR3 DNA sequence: TGTGCCAGCAGCATCCGGGACAGAAATTCACCCCTCCACTTT.

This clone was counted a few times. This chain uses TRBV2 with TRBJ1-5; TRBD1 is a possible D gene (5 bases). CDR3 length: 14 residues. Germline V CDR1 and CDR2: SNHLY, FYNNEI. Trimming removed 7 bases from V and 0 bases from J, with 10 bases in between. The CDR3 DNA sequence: TGTGCCAGCAAGGGACTTAATAGCAATCAGCCCCAGCATTTT. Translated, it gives CASKGLNSNQPQHF.

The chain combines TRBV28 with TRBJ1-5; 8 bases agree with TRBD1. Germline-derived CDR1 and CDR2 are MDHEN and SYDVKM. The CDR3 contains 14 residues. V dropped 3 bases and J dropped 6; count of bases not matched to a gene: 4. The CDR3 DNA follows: TGTGCCAGCAGTTTGTGGACAGGGAGTCAGCCCCAGCATTTT. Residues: CASSLWTGSQPQHF.